The clone carrying this T cell receptor (beta chain) was detected once. The repertoire was sequenced with immunoSEQ multiplex PCR; TCRdb's copy has only in-frame clones and lacks some. The sample consists of about 120,000 clones, around 86% of them appearing once. The data originate from a study of blood T cell repertoires in COVID-19. For the study at large: Spain, Italy and the United States supplied samples that represented acute and convalescent COVID-19. From T cells, B-cell-depleted T cells, or PBMCs came the material, which was cDNA or gDNA.

The V and J ends lost 1 base and 7 bases respectively, with 10 bases between them. This CDR3 comprises 14 residues. Germline V CDR1 and CDR2: MGHDK, SYGVNS. The sequenced sample was peripheral blood. This clonotype originated in a man aged 35 to 55 with acute or convalescent COVID-19. V and J are TRBV25-1 and TRBJ1-4; D gene ambiguous. The CDR3 nucleotides read TGTGCCAGCAGTGAATTTATCGGAGCTGAAAAACTGTTTTTT. This encodes CASSEFIGAEKLFF.